The rows below give T cell receptor beta chains drawn from one sample of a study of T cell responses to AZD1222 COVID-19 vaccine. Profiling relied on immunoSEQ multiplex PCR, and the TCRdb table lists in-frame clones only, not all of them. This sample has 90,000 to 150,000 clones, with more than 75% found just once. Sequencing used peripheral blood, obtained on day 0 of AZD1222 vaccination. The receptors come from an adult in good health. The CDR3 runs from the conserved cysteine through the conserved F or W. A D gene is named only where the DNA matches it firmly. A row's size may be missing; if present it is once, few, many or a size class.

d_gene	v_gene	abundance	j_gene	CDR3nt	CDR3aa
TRBD2	TRBV5-5	-	TRBJ2-3	TGTGCCAGCAACCCGATAGCGGGTTCAGATACGCAGTATTTT	CASNPIAGSDTQYF
TRBD1	TRBV6-5	-	TRBJ2-7	TGTGCCAGCGCGACAGGGAGCTCCTACGAGCAGTACTTC	CASATGSSYEQYF
TRBD1	TRBV6-5	-	TRBJ2-2	TGTGCCAGCAGTTACCTGGACAGGGGGCCCGGGGAGCTGTTTTTT	CASSYLDRGPGELFF
-	TRBV3-1/TRBV3-2	-	TRBJ2-7	TGTGCCAGCAGCCCCCGAGGCAGACCGGAGCAGTACTTC	CASSPRGRPEQYF
TRBD1	TRBV7-6	-	TRBJ1-1	TGTGCCAGCAGCTTACAGGGGGCAGTTCGGACTGAAGCTTTCTTT	CASSLQGAVRTEAFF
-	TRBV4-2	-	TRBJ1-4	TGTGCCAGCAGCCAAGCCCGGACTAATGAAAAACTGTTTTTT	CASSQARTNEKLFF
TRBD1	TRBV11-1	few	TRBJ2-7	TGTGCCAGCAGCTTGGACAGGGGCTACGAGCAGTACTTC	CASSLDRGYEQYF
-	TRBV7-9	-	TRBJ1-6	TGTGCCAGCAGCTCGACAAGGGTAAATTCACCCCTCCACTTT	CASSSTRVNSPLHF
-	TRBV2	-	TRBJ2-2	TGTGCCAGCAAAAGGACAGAAGGGCCCGGGGAGCTGTTTTTT	CASKRTEGPGELFF
-	TRBV27	few	TRBJ1-1	TGTGCCAGCAGTCCCTATGACAGGAACACTGAAGCTTTCTTT	CASSPYDRNTEAFF
-	TRBV19	-	TRBJ2-7	TGTGCCAGTAGTCCCCGGGGGGGACAGGGACTCTCGCAGTACTTC	CASSPRGGQGLSQYF
TRBD1	TRBV10-3	-	TRBJ2-7	TGTGCCATCAGTGAAGGGACAGCCTCCCCCTACGAGCAGTACTTC	CAISEGTASPYEQYF
TRBD2	TRBV5-8	-	TRBJ2-5	TGTGCCAGCAGCTTGTCGGGACTAGCGGGAGAGACCCAGTACTTC	CASSLSGLAGETQYF
TRBD1	TRBV28	-	TRBJ2-7	TGTGCCAGCAGAAAACAGGGGATCGAGCAGTACTTC	CASRKQGIEQYF
-	TRBV6-5	-	TRBJ2-7	TGTGCCAGCAGTTACTGGGACGAGCAGTACTTC	CASSYWDEQYF
-	TRBV29-1	-	TRBJ1-1	TGCAGCATAAGTGGGAACACTGAAGCTTTCTTT	CSISGNTEAFF
-	TRBV30	-	TRBJ1-6	TGTGCCTGGATGGGAGTGGCGATCTCACCCCTCCACTTT	CAWMGVAISPLHF
-	TRBV19	-	TRBJ1-2	TGTGCCAGTAGTATCTATGGAAACTATGGCTACACCTTC	CASSIYGNYGYTF
-	TRBV5-1	-	TRBJ1-4	TGCGCCAGCAGCTTCCAGGGGAGTAATGAAAAACTGTTTTTT	CASSFQGSNEKLFF
-	TRBV24-1	-	TRBJ2-1	TGTGCCACCAGTGCGGGCAGTCGAGGTGAGCAGTTCTTC	CATSAGSRGEQFF
-	TRBV7-3	-	TRBJ2-2	TGTGCCAGCAGCTCCGCCGGGACACAGAACACCGGGGAGCTGTTTTTT	CASSSAGTQNTGELFF
TRBD1	TRBV7-2	-	TRBJ2-7	TGTGCCAGCAGCTCAGGACAGGTCTACGAGCAGTACTTC	CASSSGQVYEQYF
TRBD2	TRBV6-2/TRBV6-3	-	TRBJ2-2	TGTGCCAGCAGTCTAGCGGGAGGTGGCACCGGGGAGCTGTTTTTT	CASSLAGGGTGELFF
TRBD1	TRBV30	-	TRBJ2-7	TGTGCCTGGAGTGGGGGACAGGGGCACGAGCAGTACTTC	CAWSGGQGHEQYF
TRBD1	TRBV28	once	TRBJ1-6	TGTGCCAGCAAACCTGGACAGGAACTTTATAATTCACCCCTCCACTTT	CASKPGQELYNSPLHF
-	TRBV19	-	TRBJ2-4	TGTGCCAGTAGTATCAGGGAACTAGCCAAAAACATTCAGTACTTC	CASSIRELAKNIQYF
TRBD1	TRBV29-1	-	TRBJ2-5	TGCAGCGTTGAAGGTCGGTGGGACAGAAAAGAGACCCAGTACTTC	CSVEGRWDRKETQYF
-	TRBV27	many	TRBJ1-2	TGTGCCAGCAGTTTATATCCCTCCGACGGATATGGCTACACCTTC	CASSLYPSDGYGYTF
-	TRBV28	-	TRBJ2-7	TGTGCCACCCGGGCAGGGAAGATCCCCTACGAGCAGTACTTC	CATRAGKIPYEQYF
-	TRBV11-3	-	TRBJ2-1	TGTGCCAGCAGCGCCAGGGGTCACAATGAGCAGTTCTTC	CASSARGHNEQFF
TRBD1	TRBV7-9	-	TRBJ2-7	TGTGCCAGCAGCTTGACAGGGGCCGTCTCCTACGAGCAGTACTTC	CASSLTGAVSYEQYF
-	TRBV19	once	TRBJ2-2	TGTGCCAGCCAAGAGCGGAGGGCCACCGGGGAGCTGTTTTTT	CASQERRATGELFF
-	TRBV28	few	TRBJ2-1	TGTGCCAGCACGCGGGAAAGCTCCTACAATGAGCAGTTCTTC	CASTRESSYNEQFF